This T cell receptor (beta chain) derives from a study of control samples from healthy donors and cancer patients. This clone has just a few counts. Generated by immunoSEQ multiplex PCR, the TCRdb table keeps only in-frame clones and is missing some. The table records 50,000 or so clones, roughly 87% of them present only once. Deletions cut 2 bases from V and 3 bases from J, with 11 bases between. Germline CDR1 reads WNHNN; CDR2 reads SYGVQD (reference sequence). CDR3 length: 15 amino acids. This receptor was obtained from a man aged 45-65 years in good health. This sequence joins TRBV10-1 and TRBJ1-5, with D hard to call. The sequenced material came from blood. CDR3 protein: CASSEAPRDNQPQHF. The CDR3 DNA sequence: TGCGCCAGCAGTGAGGCACCTAGGGACAATCAGCCCCAGCATTTT.